The 5 T cell receptor beta chains below come from one sample, sequenced in a study of T-cell memory formation after mild COVID-19. TCRdb re-derived calls from the 5' RACE reads in MiXCR, one entry per CDR3 protein. Here the sample spans about 400,000 distinct CDR3 sequences, approximately 18% being singletons. The sample taken for sequencing was PBMCs or a T cell subset sorted from them (not recorded which). The receptors originated from a man aged 18 to 29 who had mild COVID-19 (a few samples of this study predate the infection). Cell type and time point are not known.

The V call is TRBV9, the J call TRBJ2-2; 8 nucleotides agree with TRBD1. The V segment lost 0 bases and the J segment 6 bases; nucleotides outside the gene matches: 7. Germline loops: CDR1 SGDLS, CDR2 YYNGEE. The CDR3 consists of 16 residues. CDR3 DNA sequence: TGTGCCAGCAGCGTAGCCAGGGGGCATTTGGCCGGGGAGCTGTTTTTT. Protein: CASSVARGHLAGELFF.

The chain combines TRBV7-9 with TRBJ2-1; 7 bases fit TRBD2. Per the germline V gene, CDR1 is SEHNR and CDR2 is FQNEAQ (reference sequence). The length of the CDR3 is 12 residues. Trimming took 5 bases from V and 9 from J; bases not matched to a gene: 4. For the CDR3, the DNA is TGTGCCAGCAGCAGAGCGGGGATTGAGCAGTTCTTC. This codes for CASSRAGIEQFF. The full variable domain, its missing parts supplied by reference TRBV7-9 and TRBJ2-1, is DTGVSQNPRHKITKRGQNVTFRCDPISEHNRLYWYRQTLGQGPEFLTYFQNEAQLEKSRLLSDRFSAERPKGSFSTLEIQRTEQGDSAMYLCASSRAGIEQFFGPGTRLTVL.

The chain is built from TRBV2 and TRBJ2-3, with D uncertain. In germline, CDR1 is SNHLY, CDR2 FYNNEI. Trimming removed 8 bases at V and 3 bases at J, with 12 bases between. This CDR3 has 13 amino acids. This CDR3 is CASRSGVTDTQYF. In DNA form, the CDR3 reads TGTGCCAGCCGGAGTGGGGTTACAGATACGCAGTATTTT.

J is TRBJ2-1 and V is TRBV6-2 or TRBV6-3; 10 bases line up with TRBD1. The CDR3 contains 17 residues. The V gene end was trimmed by 3 bases and the J gene end by 5 bases; junction bases not matched to a gene: 10. Germline V gene data show CDR1 as MNHEY and CDR2 as SVGEGT. The CDR3 sequence: CASSYAPDRGRNNEQFF. The CDR3 nucleotides are TGTGCCAGCAGTTATGCACCAGACAGGGGGCGGAACAATGAGCAGTTCTTC.

This chain links TRBV7-9 with TRBJ2-5, with 8 bases lining up with TRBD1. V was clipped by 1 base and J by 1 base; unmatched bases: 2. Germline loops: CDR1 SEHNR, CDR2 FQNEAQ (reference sequence). The CDR3 totals 15 residues. CDR3 protein: CASSLGQGFQETQYF. DNA for the CDR3: TGTGCCAGCAGCTTAGGACAGGGGTTCCAAGAGACCCAGTACTTC.